The present T cell receptor (beta chain) was sequenced within a study of shared clonotypes between healthy human individuals. Produced via immunoSEQ multiplex PCR; TCRdb's table is partial and in-frame only. Of some 1 million clones listed, 75% are singletons. Splitting the CD4+ cells yielded a CD45RA+ naive subset and a CD45RA-negative memory subset. The CDR3 is 16 amino acids. Germline loops: CDR1 ENHRY, CDR2 SYGVKD. Trimming cost V 6 bases and J 3 bases; bases outside gene matches: 8. The chain joins TRBV10-3 to TRBJ2-4, with 10 nucleotides matching TRBD1. The receptor was derived from a man younger than 35 in good health. Sequences were obtained from memory CD4+ T cells sorted from blood. Subset given: CD45RA-negative fraction. The chain's CDR3 is CAISADRGGGKNIQYF. The CDR3 DNA reads TGTGCCATCAGCGCGGACAGGGGGGGAGGCAAAAACATTCAGTACTTC.